The following is a T cell receptor (beta chain) sequence with its context. This specimen comes from a study of blood T cell repertoires in COVID-19. The wider study: Sites in the United States, Italy and Spain provided acute and convalescent COVID-19 samples. PBMCs, B-cell-depleted T cells, or T cells provided the cDNA or gDNA that made up the material.

Authors' methods: How many nucleated cells were present was estimated from reference gene primer amplification. TCRdb's table, derived via immunoSEQ multiplex PCR, lists solely in-frame clones and lacks some. D and trimming were read from the DNA, whereas the V and J calls and clone size are those reported in that table. Among 200,000 to 250,000 clones, around 84% were seen once, and the ten largest hold around 3.3%. The sample taken for sequencing was peripheral blood. The source of this sequence is a woman between 18 and 29 years old with acute or convalescent COVID-19.

For the CDR3, the DNA is TGTGCCAGTAGCCGGGAGGGAGTTTTCAATCAGCCCCAGCATTTT. Protein: CASSREGVFNQPQHF. The gene calls are TRBV19 and TRBJ1-5, with D unclear. V was trimmed by 6 bases and J by 3 bases, leaving 15 bases between them. This CDR3 has 15 residues. Looked up from germline, CDR1 is LNHDA and CDR2 is SQIVND (reference sequence).